The 30 T cell receptor beta chains listed next were all sequenced from one sample in a study of T-cell reconstitution after alpha-beta-depleted transplantation in children. As it was prepared, the TCRbeta library received unique molecular identifiers. TCRdb passed the PCR reads through MiXCR, listing each CDR3 protein once. The sample yields 150,000 to 250,000 distinct CDR3 sequences, approximately 6% seen once. Source: PBMCs, taken before TCRalphabeta/CD19-depleted stem cell transplant. The receptor source for this set is a girl less than two years old with combined immunodeficiency, due to receive a stem cell transplant.

V gene TRBV7-3 combines with J gene TRBJ1-2, with a tentative D call TRBD1 (6 bases). Between the trimmed V and J ends, which lost 2 bases and 7 bases, there was a span of 11 bases. The CDR3 is 13 amino acids. Germline assignment: CDR1 SGHTA and CDR2 FQGTGA. The CDR3 region has the DNA TGTGCCAGCAGCTTACCGGCGGGGGCTGGCTACACCTTC. Translation: CASSLPAGAGYTF.

This clonotype has a count of ten or more. In DNA, the CDR3 is TGCGCCAGCAGCCAAGCGTCGGGGAGGAATCAGCCCCAGCATTTT. Its translation is CASSQASGRNQPQHF. The rearrangement joins TRBV4-1 to TRBJ1-5; D call uncertain. The length of the CDR3 is 15 residues. Germline V gene data show CDR1 as MGHRA and CDR2 as YSYEKL. The germline V and J ends were trimmed by 1 base and 4 bases, with 11 bases remaining between them.

This clonotype showed up just once. A much larger clone differs from this one at a single base, so this may be a read error. The rearrangement uses TRBV28 and TRBJ1-2; D unresolved. Germline V lookup: CDR1 MDHEN, CDR2 SYDVKM. The CDR3 runs 15 residues. Trimming took off 3 bases at V and 3 bases at J, with 14 bases between the two ends. CDR3 protein: CASSFPEHGDYGYTF. For the CDR3, the DNA is TGTGCCAGCAGTTTTCCGGAACACGGGGACTATGGCTACACCTTC.

This clonotype has at least ten counts. This chain joins TRBV11-3 and TRBJ2-1, with 7 bases lining up with TRBD2. V was clipped by 3 bases and J by 2 bases; unmatched bases: 13. Germline assignment: CDR1 SGHNT and CDR2 YENEEA. The CDR3 is made up of 18 amino acids. CDR3 nucleotide sequence: TGTGCCAGCAGCTTCGGGGGGTTTAGCGGCTCGCCCTACAATGAGCAGTTCTTC. This gives the protein CASSFGGFSGSPYNEQFF.

This clonotype was found many times. The genes are TRBV7-2 and TRBJ2-1, with TRBD1 matching over 7 bases. CDR3 length: 16 amino acids. Germline V CDR1 and CDR2: SGHTA, FQGNSA. V trimming: 4 bases; J trimming: 0 bases; junction bases outside the gene matches: 6. The CDR3, as DNA: TGTGCCAGCAGCTCAAGCCCAGGGGGCTCCTACAATGAGCAGTTCTTC. As protein: CASSSSPGGSYNEQFF.

CDR3 sequence: CSAMGRISTDTQYF. As DNA, the CDR3 is TGCAGTGCTATGGGACGGATTAGCACAGATACGCAGTATTTT. The rearrangement links TRBV20-1 to TRBJ2-3; D assignment may be TRBD1 or TRBD2 (5 bases each). Looked up from germline, CDR1 is DFQATT and CDR2 is SNEGSKA (reference sequence). The V gene lost 4 bases and the J gene lost 0 bases, with 11 bases spanning the gap. The CDR3 spans 14 residues.

This clonotype was seen at least ten times. The V gene is TRBV28, the J gene TRBJ2-7, with D possibly being TRBD1 or TRBD2 (5 bases each). Germline-derived CDR1 and CDR2 are MDHEN and SYDVKM. The CDR3 has 14 residues. Trimming took 5 bases from V and 3 from J, leaving 14 bases between them. The CDR3 nucleotides read TGTGCCAGCAGTCTCCGGGACGGCCTCTACGAGCAGTACTTC. Its protein product is CASSLRDGLYEQYF. Full variable domain (remainder filled in from reference TRBV28 and TRBJ2-7): DVKVTQSSRYLVKRTGEKVFLECVQDMDHENMFWYRQDPGLGLRLIYFSYDVKMKEKGDIPEGYSVSREKKERFSLILESASTNQTSMYLCASSLRDGLYEQYFGPGTRLTVT.

This clonotype has at least ten counts. The rearrangement uses TRBV14 and TRBJ2-7, with a tentative D call TRBD1 (7 bases). The CDR3 contains 16 residues. Germline V gene lookup returns CDR1 SGHDN and CDR2 FVKESK. Trimming took 1 base from V and 3 from J, leaving 16 bases between them. The CDR3 is CASSQARGALLYEQYF. The DNA for the CDR3 is TGTGCCAGCAGCCAAGCCAGGGGGGCCCTACTCTACGAGCAGTACTTC.

This clonotype appeared many times. V gene TRBV6-5 combines with J gene TRBJ2-1; D is tentatively TRBD1 or TRBD2 (5 bases each). Trimming removed 0 bases from V and 8 bases from J, with 17 bases in between. This CDR3 spans 16 amino acids. The V gene's germline CDR1 is MNHEY and CDR2 SVGAGI. The CDR3 nucleotides are TGTGCCAGCAGTTACTCGGTTGAGGGGAGCGGCCATGAGCAGTTCTTC. It translates to CASSYSVEGSGHEQFF.

This clonotype was found many times. The rearrangement links TRBV7-2 to TRBJ2-7; 7 bases fit TRBD1. CDR1 SGHTA and CDR2 FQGNSA come from the germline V gene. With V trimmed by 3 bases and J by 3 bases, 8 bases remained unmatched. CDR3 length: 15 residues. CDR3: CASSFPGQKNYEQYF. CDR3 nucleotides: TGTGCCAGCAGCTTTCCGGGACAGAAAAACTACGAGCAGTACTTC.

In its sample, this clonotype was seen many times. The chain couples TRBV7-6 to TRBJ2-1, with 7 bases identical to TRBD2. Trimming removed 5 bases from V and 6 bases from J; junction bases left unmatched: 13. The CDR3 totals 16 residues. Germline assignment: CDR1 SGHVS and CDR2 FNYEAQ. CDR3 in amino acids: CASSPWEGRQGNEQFF. The CDR3 coding sequence is TGTGCCAGCAGCCCATGGGAGGGCCGCCAGGGCAATGAGCAGTTCTTC.

This clonotype was seen a handful of times. The chain combines TRBV7-2 with TRBJ2-7; TRBD2 aligns across 9 bases. Germline V CDR1 and CDR2: SGHTA, FQGNSA. The CDR3 is made up of 14 amino acids. The trim removed 5 bases at V and 5 bases at J, leaving 7 bases unmatched. CDR3 amino acids: CASSPRTSVHEQYF. For the CDR3, the DNA is TGTGCCAGCAGCCCGCGGACTAGCGTCCACGAGCAGTACTTC.

In its sample, this clonotype was seen many times. The chain carries TRBV28 and TRBJ2-1, with 7 bases identical to TRBD1. The CDR3 length is 14 residues. Germline-derived CDR1 and CDR2 are MDHEN and SYDVKM. With 10 bases clipped from V and 8 bases from J, the junction kept 14 bases outside the gene matches. In DNA, the CDR3 is TGTGCCACCCGTTTGGCAGGGGGTACGGATGAGCAGTTCTTC. It codes for CATRLAGGTDEQFF. The full variable domain, rest sourced from reference TRBV28 and TRBJ2-1, is DVKVTQSSRYLVKRTGEKVFLECVQDMDHENMFWYRQDPGLGLRLIYFSYDVKMKEKGDIPEGYSVSREKKERFSLILESASTNQTSMYLCATRLAGGTDEQFFGPGTRLTVL.

This clonotype appeared many times. The rearrangement uses TRBV20-1 and TRBJ2-7; D is unresolved. In germline, CDR1 is DFQATT, CDR2 SNEGSKA (reference sequence). The germline V and J ends were trimmed by 3 bases and 0 bases, with 18 bases remaining between them. This CDR3 contains 16 residues. CDR3 DNA: TGCAGTGCTAGCCCCACCATCCAGACGGACTCCTACGAGCAGTACTTC. Protein: CSASPTIQTDSYEQYF.

This clonotype was picked up many times. The V call is TRBV9, the J call TRBJ2-7, with TRBD2 identical over 7 bases. This CDR3 is built from 14 residues. Germline V gene data show CDR1 as SGDLS and CDR2 as YYNGEE. The junction had 5 bases not matched to a gene; V was cut back by 0 bases and J by 5 bases. The DNA for the CDR3 is TGTGCCAGCAGCGTAGTGGGCGGGAGCGACGAGCAGTACTTC. Encoded protein: CASSVVGGSDEQYF.

This clonotype was recorded many times. The chain uses TRBV9 and TRBJ2-1; 13 nucleotides match TRBD2. This CDR3 is 16 amino acids long. Losses at the gene ends were 4 bases for V and 10 bases for J; bases not matched to a gene: 11. CDR1 is SGDLS and CDR2 is YYNGEE in the germline V gene. This CDR3 reads CASSPYTSGGAGEQFF. The CDR3 DNA follows: TGTGCCAGCAGCCCCTACACTAGCGGGGGGGCAGGGGAGCAGTTCTTC. Full variable domain (remainder filled in from reference TRBV9 and TRBJ2-1): DSGVTQTPKHLITATGQRVTLRCSPRSGDLSVYWYQQSLDQGLQFLIQYYNGEERAKGNILERFSAQQFPDLHSELNLSSLELGDSALYFCASSPYTSGGAGEQFFGPGTRLTVL.

This clonotype was detected only a few times. V is TRBV4-2 and J is TRBJ1-1; D unresolved. In germline, CDR1 is LGHNA, CDR2 YNFKEQ. V lost 1 base, J lost 6 bases, and 9 bases lay in between. The CDR3 loop spans 13 amino acids. CDR3 loop: CASSQAAGSEAFF. Here the CDR3 DNA reads TGTGCCAGCAGCCAAGCCGCGGGGTCTGAAGCTTTCTTT.

Many counts were recorded for this clonotype. The chain joins TRBV27 to TRBJ2-7, with 8 bases lining up with TRBD1. CDR1 and CDR2 (germline): MNHEY, SMNVEV (reference sequence). The CDR3 has 15 residues. The CDR3 DNA reads as TGTGTCGCAAAAGGTTATACAGGGGGCTCCTACGAGCAGTACTTC. Translating gives CVAKGYTGGSYEQYF.

At least ten counts were recorded for this clonotype. This chain uses TRBV12-3 or TRBV12-4 with TRBJ2-1; no clear D. Trimming took off 3 bases at V and 0 bases at J, with 18 bases between the two ends. CDR3 length: 18 amino acids. CDR3 region: CASSFPSPRSASYNEQFF. The CDR3 nucleotides read TGTGCCAGCAGTTTCCCGTCGCCCAGGTCTGCCTCCTACAATGAGCAGTTCTTC.

In its sample, this clonotype was seen many times. J is TRBJ2-2 and V is TRBV6-5; D is ambiguous. This CDR3 contains 15 residues. Germline-derived CDR1 and CDR2 are MNHEY and SVGAGI. Trimming cost V 0 bases and J 3 bases, with 8 bases left between them. CDR3 region: CASSYSDPYTGELFF. DNA for the CDR3: TGTGCCAGCAGTTACTCCGACCCATACACCGGGGAGCTGTTTTTT.

This clonotype came up many times. V and J are TRBV12-3 or TRBV12-4 and TRBJ2-7; D may match TRBD1 or TRBD2 (5 bases each). The CDR3 totals 14 residues. The V end lost 2 bases, the J end lost 6 bases, and 14 bases lay between the germline ends. CDR3 coding DNA: TGTGCCAGCAGTTTAACTGGGGGAATTGCCGAGCAGTACTTC. Its translation: CASSLTGGIAEQYF.

This clonotype was recorded at least ten times. This chain connects TRBV7-3 to TRBJ2-1; D gene unclear. CDR1 and CDR2 (germline): SGHTA, FQGTGA. Trimming cost V 8 bases and J 7 bases, with 9 bases left between them. There are 11 residues in the CDR3. The CDR3 coding sequence is TGTGCCAGCCCCCCGAGGAATGAGCAGTTCTTC. This gives the protein CASPPRNEQFF.

This clonotype appeared many times. V and J are TRBV12-3 or TRBV12-4 and TRBJ1-5, with no clear D. The CDR3 is 15 residues long. Trimming took off 5 bases at V and 5 bases at J, with 16 bases between the two ends. This CDR3 reads CASSAWQRHDQPQHF. The CDR3 region has the DNA TGTGCCAGCAGTGCCTGGCAGAGGCACGATCAGCCCCAGCATTTT.

The sample holds many counts of this clonotype. The chain couples TRBV12-3 or TRBV12-4 to TRBJ1-1, with D hard to call. There are 14 residues in the CDR3. Trimming left V 2 bases short and J 4 bases short, with 11 bases between. The CDR3 DNA sequence: TGTGCCAGCAGTTTAAATTCGGGAAGCACTGAAGCTTTCTTT. Amino acids: CASSLNSGSTEAFF.

The table lists this clonotype with a few counts. The gene calls are TRBV30 and TRBJ1-1; tentatively, D is TRBD1 (5 bases). Looked up from germline, CDR1 is GTSNPN and CDR2 is SVGIG (reference sequence). This CDR3 spans 13 amino acids. Trimming pared 2 bases from V and 5 bases from J, leaving 12 bases between. The CDR3: CAWSWTTATEAFF. The CDR3 nucleotides are TGTGCCTGGAGTTGGACAACAGCGACTGAAGCTTTCTTT.

This clonotype was seen repeatedly, ten times or more. The rearrangement uses TRBV7-2 and TRBJ2-5; D is unresolved. The CDR3 is 14 amino acids. Between the trimmed V and J ends, which lost 3 bases and 5 bases, there was a span of 13 bases. CDR1 and CDR2 from the germline V gene are SGHTA and FQGNSA. Here the CDR3 reads CASSFSPGWETQYF. The CDR3 DNA reads TGTGCCAGCAGCTTCTCTCCAGGCTGGGAGACCCAGTACTTC.

This clonotype was counted many times. The chain recombines TRBV7-6 with TRBJ2-1; 12 nucleotides agree with TRBD2. The CDR3 consists of 16 residues. Trimming removed 4 bases from V and 7 bases from J; junction bases left unmatched: 8. Germline CDR1 is SGHVS and CDR2 is FNYEAQ. The CDR3 here is CASSSRGLAGPNEQFF. In nucleotides, the CDR3 is TGTGCCAGCAGCTCCCGAGGACTAGCGGGGCCTAATGAGCAGTTCTTC.

At least ten counts were recorded for this clonotype. The chain combines TRBV20-1 with TRBJ2-7; 10 bases are shared with TRBD2. The V gene end was trimmed by 6 bases and the J gene end by 5 bases; junction bases not matched to a gene: 7. The CDR3 totals 13 residues. Germline-derived CDR1 and CDR2 are DFQATT and SNEGSKA (reference sequence). The CDR3 DNA sequence: TGCAGTGCCATGAGCGGGGGGGCTCACGAGCAGTACTTC. Protein: CSAMSGGAHEQYF.

To note about this clonotype: Since a much larger clone is just one base distant, this may be a read error. This rearrangement joins TRBV4-3 to TRBJ2-1; D not resolved. Germline lookup yields CDR1 LGHNA and CDR2 YSLEER. CDR3 length: 15 residues. The chain's CDR3 is CASSQEPSSYNELFF. In DNA, the CDR3 is TGCGCCAGCAGCCAAGAGCCAAGCTCCTACAATGAGCTGTTCTTC.

This clonotype has at least ten counts. The chain carries TRBV11-1 and TRBJ2-1, with a weak D call TRBD2 (5 bases). Germline V gives CDR1 SGHAT, CDR2 FQDESV (reference sequence). V lost 4 bases, J lost 1 base, and 23 bases lay in between. The CDR3 has 19 amino acids. The CDR3 here is CASSSPLFETRGSYNEQFF. As DNA, the CDR3 is TGTGCCAGCAGCTCTCCGCTGTTCGAAACCCGAGGGTCCTACAATGAGCAGTTCTTC.